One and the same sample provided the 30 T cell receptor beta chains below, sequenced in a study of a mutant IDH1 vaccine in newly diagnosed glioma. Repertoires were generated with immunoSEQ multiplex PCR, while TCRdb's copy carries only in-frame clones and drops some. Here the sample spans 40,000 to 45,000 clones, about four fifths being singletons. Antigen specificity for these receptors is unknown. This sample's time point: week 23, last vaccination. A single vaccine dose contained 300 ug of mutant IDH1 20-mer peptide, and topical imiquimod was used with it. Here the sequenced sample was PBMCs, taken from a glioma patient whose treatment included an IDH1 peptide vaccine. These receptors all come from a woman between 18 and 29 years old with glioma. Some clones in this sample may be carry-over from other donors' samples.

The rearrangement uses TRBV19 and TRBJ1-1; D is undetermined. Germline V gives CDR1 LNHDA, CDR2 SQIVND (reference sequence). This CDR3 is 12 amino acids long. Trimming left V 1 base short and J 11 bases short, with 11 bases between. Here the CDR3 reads CASSIGIVEAFF. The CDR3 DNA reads TGTGCCAGTAGTATAGGGATCGTGGAGGCTTTCTTT. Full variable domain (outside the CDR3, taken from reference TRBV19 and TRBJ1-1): DGGITQSPKYLFRKEGQNVTLSCEQNLNHDAMYWYRQDPGQGLRLIYYSQIVNDFQKGDIAEGYSVSREKKESFPLTVTSAQKNPTAFYLCASSIGIVEAFFGQGTRLTVV.

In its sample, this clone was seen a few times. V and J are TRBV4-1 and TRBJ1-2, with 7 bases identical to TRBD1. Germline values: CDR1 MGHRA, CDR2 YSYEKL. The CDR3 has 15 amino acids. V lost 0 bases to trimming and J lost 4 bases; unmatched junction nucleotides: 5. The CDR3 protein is CASSQERGLSYGYTF. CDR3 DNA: TGCGCCAGCAGCCAAGAAAGGGGGCTGAGCTATGGCTACACCTTC.

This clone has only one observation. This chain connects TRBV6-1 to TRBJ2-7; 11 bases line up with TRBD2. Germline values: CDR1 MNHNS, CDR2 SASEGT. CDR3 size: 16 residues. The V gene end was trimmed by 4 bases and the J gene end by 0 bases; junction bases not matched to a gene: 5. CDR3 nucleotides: TGTGCCAGCAGTGCCGGGACTAGCGGAATCTCCTACGAGCAGTACTTC. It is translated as CASSAGTSGISYEQYF.

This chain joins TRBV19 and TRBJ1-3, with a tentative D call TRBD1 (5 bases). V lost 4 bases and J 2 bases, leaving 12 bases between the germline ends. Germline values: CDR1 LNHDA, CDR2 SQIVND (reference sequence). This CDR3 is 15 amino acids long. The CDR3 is CASSTDGTAGNTIYF. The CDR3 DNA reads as TGTGCCAGTAGTACCGACGGGACGGCTGGAAACACCATATATTTT. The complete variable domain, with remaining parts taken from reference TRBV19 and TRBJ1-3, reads DGGITQSPKYLFRKEGQNVTLSCEQNLNHDAMYWYRQDPGQGLRLIYYSQIVNDFQKGDIAEGYSVSREKKESFPLTVTSAQKNPTAFYLCASSTDGTAGNTIYFGEGSWLTVV.

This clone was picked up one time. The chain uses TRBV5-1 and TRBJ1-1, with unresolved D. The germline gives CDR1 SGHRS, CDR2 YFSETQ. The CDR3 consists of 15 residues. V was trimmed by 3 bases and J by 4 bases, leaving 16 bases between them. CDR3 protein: CASSSRSRLSTEAFF. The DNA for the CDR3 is TGCGCCAGCAGCTCCCGCTCTCGCCTAAGCACTGAAGCTTTCTTT. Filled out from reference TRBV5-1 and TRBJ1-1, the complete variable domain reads KAGVTQTPRYLIKTRGQQVTLSCSPISGHRSVSWYQQTPGQGLQFLFEYFSETQRNKGNFPGRFSGRQFSNSRSEMNVSTLELGDSALYLCASSSRSRLSTEAFFGQGTRLTVV.

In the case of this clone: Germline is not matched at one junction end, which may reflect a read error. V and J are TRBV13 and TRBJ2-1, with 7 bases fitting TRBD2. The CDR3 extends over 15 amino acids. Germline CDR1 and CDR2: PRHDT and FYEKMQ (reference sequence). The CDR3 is CASSYSGLPYNEQFF. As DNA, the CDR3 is TGTGCCAGCAGCTACTCGGGACTACCCTATAATGAGCAGTTCTTC.

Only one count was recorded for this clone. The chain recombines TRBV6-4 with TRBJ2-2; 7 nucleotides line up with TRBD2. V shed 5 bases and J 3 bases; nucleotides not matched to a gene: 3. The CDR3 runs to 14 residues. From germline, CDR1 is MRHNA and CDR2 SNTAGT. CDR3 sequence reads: CASSSRGDTGELFF. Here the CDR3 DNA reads TGTGCCAGCAGTTCCCGGGGGGACACCGGGGAGCTGTTTTTT.

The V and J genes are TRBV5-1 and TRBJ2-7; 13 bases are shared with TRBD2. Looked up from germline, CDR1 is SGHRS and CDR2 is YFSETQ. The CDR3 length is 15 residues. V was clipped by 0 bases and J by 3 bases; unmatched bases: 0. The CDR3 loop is CASSLGLAGGYEQYF. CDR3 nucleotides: TGCGCCAGCAGCTTGGGACTAGCGGGAGGCTACGAGCAGTACTTC.

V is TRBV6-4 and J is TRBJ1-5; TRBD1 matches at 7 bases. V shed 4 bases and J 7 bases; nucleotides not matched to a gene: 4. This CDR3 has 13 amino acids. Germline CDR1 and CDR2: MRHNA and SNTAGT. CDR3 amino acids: CASSAGGGQPQHF. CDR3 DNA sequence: TGTGCCAGCAGTGCAGGGGGAGGGCAGCCCCAGCATTTT.

CDR3 loop: CASAPGRSYEQYF. For the CDR3, the DNA is TGTGCCAGTGCACCAGGACGGTCCTACGAGCAGTACTTC. The chain uses TRBV19 and TRBJ2-7; D is ambiguous. Germline V gene lookup returns CDR1 LNHDA and CDR2 SQIVND (reference sequence). Trimming removed 8 bases at V and 1 base at J, with 12 bases between. This CDR3 region has 13 residues.

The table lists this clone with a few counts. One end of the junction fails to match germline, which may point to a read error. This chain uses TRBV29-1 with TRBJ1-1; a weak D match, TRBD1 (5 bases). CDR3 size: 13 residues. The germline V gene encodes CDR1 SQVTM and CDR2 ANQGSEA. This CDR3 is CSVEEGRNTEAFF. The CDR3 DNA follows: TGCAGCGTCGAAGAGGGGAGGAACACTGAAGCTTTCTTT. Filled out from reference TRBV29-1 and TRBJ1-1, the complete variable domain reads SAVISQKPSRDICQRGTSLTIQCQVDSQVTMMFWYRQQPGQSLTLIATANQGSEATYESGFVIDKFPISRPNLTFSTLTVSNMSPEDSSIYLCSVEEGRNTEAFFGQGTRLTVV.

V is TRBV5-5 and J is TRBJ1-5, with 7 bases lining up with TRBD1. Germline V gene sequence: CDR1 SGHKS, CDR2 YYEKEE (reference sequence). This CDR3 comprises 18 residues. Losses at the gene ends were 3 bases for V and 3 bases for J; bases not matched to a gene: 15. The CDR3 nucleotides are TGTGCCAGCAGCTCCTCCTTCCGGGACAGAGTTATCAATCAGCCCCAGCATTTT. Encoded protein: CASSSSFRDRVINQPQHF. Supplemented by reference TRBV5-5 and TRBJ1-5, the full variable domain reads DAGVTQSPTHLIKTRGQQVTLRCSPISGHKSVSWYQQVLGQGPQFIFQYYEKEERGRGNFPDRFSARQFPNYSSELNVNALLLGDSALYLCASSSSFRDRVINQPQHFGDGTRLSIL.

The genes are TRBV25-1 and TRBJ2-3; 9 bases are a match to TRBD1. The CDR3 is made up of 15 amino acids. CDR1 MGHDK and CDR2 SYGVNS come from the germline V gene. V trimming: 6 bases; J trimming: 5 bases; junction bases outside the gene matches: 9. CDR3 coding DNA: TGTGCCAGCAGAGGCGACAGGGGGGCCGGAGATACGCAGTATTTT. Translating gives CASRGDRGAGDTQYF. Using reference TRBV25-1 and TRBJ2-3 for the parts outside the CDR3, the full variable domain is EADIYQTPRYLVIGTGKKITLECSQTMGHDKMYWYQQDPGMELHLIHYSYGVNSTEKGDLSSESTVSRIRTEHFPLTLESARPSHTSQYLCASRGDRGAGDTQYFGPGTRLTVL.

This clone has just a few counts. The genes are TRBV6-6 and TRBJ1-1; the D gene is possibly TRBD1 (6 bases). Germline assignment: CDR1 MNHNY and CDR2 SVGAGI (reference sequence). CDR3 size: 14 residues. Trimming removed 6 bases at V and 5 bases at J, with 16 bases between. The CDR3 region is CASSRSPGATEAFF. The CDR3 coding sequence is TGTGCCAGCAGCCGCTCCCCAGGGGCAACTGAAGCTTTCTTT.

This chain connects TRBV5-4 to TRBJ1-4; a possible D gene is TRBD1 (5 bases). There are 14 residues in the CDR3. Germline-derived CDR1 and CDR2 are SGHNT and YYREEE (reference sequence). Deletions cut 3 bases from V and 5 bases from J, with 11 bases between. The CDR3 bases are TGTGCCAGCAGCTGGACGGGGGGAAATGAAAAACTGTTTTTT. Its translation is CASSWTGGNEKLFF.

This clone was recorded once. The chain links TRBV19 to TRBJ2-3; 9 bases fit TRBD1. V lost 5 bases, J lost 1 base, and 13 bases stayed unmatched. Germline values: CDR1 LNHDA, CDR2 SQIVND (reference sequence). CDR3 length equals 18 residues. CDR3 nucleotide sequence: TGTGCCAGTAGTCATAACGACGGCCGGACAGGGGGCACAGATACGCAGTATTTT. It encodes CASSHNDGRTGGTDTQYF.

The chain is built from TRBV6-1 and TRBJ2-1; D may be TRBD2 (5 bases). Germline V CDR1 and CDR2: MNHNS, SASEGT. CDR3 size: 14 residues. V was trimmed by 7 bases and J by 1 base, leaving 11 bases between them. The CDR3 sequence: CASKLTGSYNEQFF. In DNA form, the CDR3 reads TGTGCCAGCAAATTGACGGGATCCTACAATGAGCAGTTCTTC.

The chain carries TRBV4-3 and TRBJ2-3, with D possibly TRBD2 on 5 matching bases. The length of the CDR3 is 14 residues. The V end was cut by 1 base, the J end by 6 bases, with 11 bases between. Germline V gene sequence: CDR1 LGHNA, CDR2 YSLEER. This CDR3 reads CASSQGSGRDTQYF. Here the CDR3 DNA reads TGCGCCAGCAGCCAAGGTTCGGGAAGGGATACGCAGTATTTT.

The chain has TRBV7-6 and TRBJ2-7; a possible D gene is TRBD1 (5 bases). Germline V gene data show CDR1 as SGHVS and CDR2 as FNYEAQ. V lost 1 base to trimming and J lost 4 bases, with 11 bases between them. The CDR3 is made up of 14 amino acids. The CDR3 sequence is CASSLEGSGYEQYF. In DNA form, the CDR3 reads TGTGCCAGCAGCTTAGAGGGGTCCGGTTACGAGCAGTACTTC.

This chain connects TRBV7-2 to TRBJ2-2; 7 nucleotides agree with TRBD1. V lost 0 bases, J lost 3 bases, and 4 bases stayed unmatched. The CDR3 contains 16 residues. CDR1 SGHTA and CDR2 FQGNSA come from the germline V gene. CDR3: CASSLAGTVYTGELFF. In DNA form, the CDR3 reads TGTGCCAGCAGCTTAGCAGGGACAGTCTACACCGGGGAGCTGTTTTTT.

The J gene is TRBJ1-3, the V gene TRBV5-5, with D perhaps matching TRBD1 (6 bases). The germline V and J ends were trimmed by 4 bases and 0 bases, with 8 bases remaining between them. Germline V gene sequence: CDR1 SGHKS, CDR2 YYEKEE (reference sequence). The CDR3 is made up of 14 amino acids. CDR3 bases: TGTGCCAGCAGCCTGGACAGCTCTGGAAACACCATATATTTT. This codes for CASSLDSSGNTIYF.

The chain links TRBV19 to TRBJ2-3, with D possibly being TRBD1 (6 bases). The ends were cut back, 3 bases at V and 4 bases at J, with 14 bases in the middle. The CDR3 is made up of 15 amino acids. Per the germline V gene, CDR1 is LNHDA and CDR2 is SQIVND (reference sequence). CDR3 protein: CASSISQGRADTQYF. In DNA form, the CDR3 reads TGTGCCAGTAGTATTTCGCAGGGGCGGGCAGATACGCAGTATTTT.

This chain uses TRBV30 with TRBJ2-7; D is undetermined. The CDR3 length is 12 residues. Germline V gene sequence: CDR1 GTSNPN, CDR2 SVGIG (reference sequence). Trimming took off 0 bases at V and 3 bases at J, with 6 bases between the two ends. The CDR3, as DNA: TGTGCCTGGAGTGTAGCTCTCTACGAGCAGTACTTC. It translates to CAWSVALYEQYF.

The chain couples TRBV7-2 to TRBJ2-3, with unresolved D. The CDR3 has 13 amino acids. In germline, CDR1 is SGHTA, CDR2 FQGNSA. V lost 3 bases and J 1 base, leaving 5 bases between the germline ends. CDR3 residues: CASSFRRTDTQYF. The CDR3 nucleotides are TGTGCCAGCAGCTTTCGCCGCACAGATACGCAGTATTTT.

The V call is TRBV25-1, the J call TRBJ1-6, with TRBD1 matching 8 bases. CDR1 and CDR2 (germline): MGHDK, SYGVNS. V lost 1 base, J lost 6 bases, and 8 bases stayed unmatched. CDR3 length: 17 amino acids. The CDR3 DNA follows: TGTGCCAGCAGTGAATCGGGCAGGGGGCTGGGTAATTCACCCCTCCACTTT. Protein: CASSESGRGLGNSPLHF.

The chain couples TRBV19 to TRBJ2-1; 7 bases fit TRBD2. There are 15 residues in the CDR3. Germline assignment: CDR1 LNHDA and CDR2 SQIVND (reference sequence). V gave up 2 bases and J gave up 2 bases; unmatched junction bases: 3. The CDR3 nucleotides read TGTGCCAGTAGTATAAGGGAGGGACCCTACAATGAGCAGTTCTTC. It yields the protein CASSIREGPYNEQFF.

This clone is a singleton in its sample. Here the CDR3 DNA reads TGTGCCAGCAGCGAGCTGGTTTTGGGTTCCGGGGCCAACGTCCTGACTTTC. It is translated as CASSELVLGSGANVLTF. This chain joins TRBV7-2 and TRBJ2-6, with D unresolved. Trimming stripped 5 bases from V and 4 bases from J, with 18 bases between. Germline loops: CDR1 SGHTA, CDR2 FQGNSA. CDR3 length: 17 amino acids.

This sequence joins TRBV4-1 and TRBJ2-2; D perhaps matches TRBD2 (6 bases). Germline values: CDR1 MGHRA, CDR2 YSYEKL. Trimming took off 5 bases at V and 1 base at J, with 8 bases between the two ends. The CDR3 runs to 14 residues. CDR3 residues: CASSAAGNTGELFF. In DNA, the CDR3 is TGCGCCAGCAGCGCAGCGGGGAACACCGGGGAGCTGTTTTTT.

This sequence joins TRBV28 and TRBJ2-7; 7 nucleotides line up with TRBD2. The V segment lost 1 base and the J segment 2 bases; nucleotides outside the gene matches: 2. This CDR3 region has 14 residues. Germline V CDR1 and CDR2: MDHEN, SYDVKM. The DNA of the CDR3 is TGTGCCAGCAGTTTATCCGGGACTACCTACGAGCAGTACTTC. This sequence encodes CASSLSGTTYEQYF.

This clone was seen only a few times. In nucleotides, the CDR3 is TGCAGCGTTGGCTGGACGGAGTACTATGGCTACACCTTC. It specifies CSVGWTEYYGYTF. The chain employs TRBV29-1 and TRBJ1-2; D gene uncertain. The CDR3 is made up of 13 amino acids. CDR1 is SQVTM, CDR2 ANQGSEA, per germline. The V end lost 4 bases, the J end lost 3 bases, and 12 bases lay between the germline ends.